The text below deals with one TCR beta chain. These data are taken from a study of technical replicates of blood from four donors. This CDR3 has 16 residues. Looked up from germline, CDR1 is SNHLY and CDR2 is FYNNEI. Trimming took 1 base from V and 5 from J; bases not matched to a gene: 3. Libraries were prepared by immunoSEQ multiplex PCR; TCRdb keeps only in-frame clonotypes and omits some of them. In the table there are 75,000 to 95,000 clones, about 90% of which are singletons. The clonotype originates from a human donor in good health. The V gene is TRBV2, the J gene TRBJ2-2; TRBD2 matches 11 bases. The sample comprised T cells isolated from PBMCs. CDR3 nucleotide sequence: TGTGCCAGCAGTGAAGTCCCTAGCGGGGGGACCGGGGAGCTGTTTTTT. Translated: CASSEVPSGGTGELFF.